A single sample is the source of the 3 T cell receptor beta chains below, sequenced in a study of tumor-infiltrating lymphocytes in localized non-small cell lung cancer. Using immunoSEQ multiplex PCR, the repertoire was profiled, and TCRdb retains in-frame clones only, with some absent. The data hold approximately 15,000 clones, with almost 70% observed a single time. Sequenced sample: lung tumor tissue. The receptors come from a human donor with non-small cell lung cancer.

This clone was observed a single time. The chain links TRBV6-5 to TRBJ1-2; possible D gene TRBD1, 6 bases. Germline V CDR1 and CDR2: MNHEY, SVGAGI. The CDR3 sequence is 13 residues long. Trimming took 6 bases from V and 4 from J, leaving 12 bases between them. CDR3 sequence reads: CASRFTGSYGYTF. In nucleotides, the CDR3 is TGTGCCAGCAGATTTACAGGGAGCTATGGCTACACCTTC.

The CDR3 bases are TGTGCCTGGAGTGCGGAGCTCTCAGATACGCAGTATTTT. Protein: CAWSAELSDTQYF. This chain uses TRBV30 with TRBJ2-3; the D is unclear. The length of the CDR3 is 13 residues. Germline CDR1 and CDR2: GTSNPN and SVGIG (reference sequence). Trimming shortened V by 1 base and J by 4 bases, and 9 bases separated the two germline ends.

The gene calls are TRBV6-5 and TRBJ1-1; 7 positions match TRBD1. V trimming: 7 bases; J trimming: 3 bases; junction bases outside the gene matches: 11. Germline-derived CDR1 and CDR2 are MNHEY and SVGAGI. CDR3 length equals 15 residues. The CDR3 DNA sequence: TGTGCCAGCAATACTAGAGCCAGGGGGGACACTGAAGCTTTCTTT. Amino acids: CASNTRARGDTEAFF.